This T cell receptor (beta chain) came from a study of blood T cell repertoires in COVID-19. Looking at the study overall: Nucleic acid was either cDNA or gDNA, and it came from T cells, B-cell-depleted T cells, or PBMCs.

The length of the CDR3 is 15 residues. Trimming at V came to 4 bases and at J to 6 bases, leaving 7 bases not matched to a gene. Germline-derived CDR1 and CDR2 are SGHAT and FQNNGV. Original data processing: For nucleated cells, counts were estimated from reference gene primer amplification. The assay was immunoSEQ multiplex PCR, and TCRdb's table has in-frame clones only and misses some. The V and J calls and clone size are taken from that table; D and trimming were inferred from the DNA. The sample lists some 100,000 clones, approximately 81% occurring once. Sequencing input: peripheral blood. The clonotype was recovered from a human donor in a cohort sampled during active COVID-19. The chain recombines TRBV11-2 with TRBJ2-4; 9 nucleotides agree with TRBD1. The CDR3 sequence: CASSSNRGLTNIQYF. The CDR3 nucleotides are TGTGCCAGCAGCTCCAACAGGGGGCTGACAAACATTCAGTACTTC.